Below, 23 T cell receptor beta chains from the same sample are listed, as sequenced in a study of T cells after yellow fever vaccination. Via MiXCR, TCRdb re-called the 5' RACE reads, giving one row per CDR3 protein. The sample has a few hundred thousand distinct CDR3 sequences, approximately 4% seen once. Sequencing used PBMCs, obtained 15 days after the yellow fever booster vaccination. These receptors all come from a man younger than 35 who received the YFV17D yellow fever vaccine.

The V gene is TRBV4-3, the J gene TRBJ1-1; 7 bases agree with TRBD1. Germline values: CDR1 LGHNA, CDR2 YSLEER. J gave up 1 base and V 4 bases, and 9 bases lay outside the gene matches. The length of the CDR3 is 16 residues. CDR3 nucleotide sequence: TGCGCCAGCAGCCCCTTCCCTGGACAGGAGAACACTGAAGCTTTCTTT. Amino acid sequence: CASSPFPGQENTEAFF.

This clonotype has only a few counts. CDR3 in amino acids: CASSIRGAAGAYEQYF. In DNA form, the CDR3 reads TGTGCCAGTAGTATACGAGGGGCGGCGGGGGCCTACGAGCAGTACTTC. The chain uses TRBV19 and TRBJ2-7; the match to TRBD2 covers 7 bases. V dropped 2 bases and J dropped 2; count of bases not matched to a gene: 9. The CDR3 runs to 16 residues. CDR1 and CDR2 (germline): LNHDA, SQIVND (reference sequence).

This clonotype was observed at least ten times. The chain links TRBV5-1 to TRBJ2-1, with D perhaps given as TRBD1 or TRBD2 (5 bases each). Germline CDR1 and CDR2: SGHRS and YFSETQ. This CDR3 region has 14 residues. V was shortened by 4 bases and J by 5 bases, with 13 bases between the two germline ends. This CDR3 reads CASSVQGPDNEQFF. DNA of the CDR3: TGCGCCAGCAGCGTGCAGGGACCCGACAATGAGCAGTTCTTC.

This chain connects TRBV7-9 to TRBJ2-7, with 12 bases lining up with TRBD2. The CDR3 is made up of 14 amino acids. Germline assignment: CDR1 SEHNR and CDR2 FQNEAQ (reference sequence). J gave up 5 bases and V 3 bases, and 2 bases lay outside the gene matches. The CDR3 spells CASSLSSGGDEQYF. DNA of the CDR3: TGTGCCAGCAGCTTGTCTAGCGGGGGGGACGAGCAGTACTTC.

The chain couples TRBV7-8 to TRBJ2-1; 12 positions match TRBD2. V was pared by 2 bases and J by 9 bases, with 5 bases of the junction left unmatched. Germline CDR1 SGHVS, CDR2 FQNEAQ. The CDR3 has 15 amino acids. This chain's CDR3 is CASSLLAGGPSEQFF. The CDR3 DNA reads TGTGCCAGCAGCTTACTAGCGGGGGGGCCTAGTGAGCAGTTCTTC.

This clonotype has a handful of counts. CDR3 sequence reads: CASREYGEFSGNTIYF. In DNA form, the CDR3 reads TGTGCCAGCAGGGAATACGGCGAATTCTCTGGAAACACCATATATTTT. V gene TRBV2 combines with J gene TRBJ1-3; D uncertain. The germline V and J ends were trimmed by 6 bases and 0 bases, with 15 bases remaining between them. Germline values: CDR1 SNHLY, CDR2 FYNNEI. This CDR3 spans 16 amino acids.

The sample holds a few counts of this clonotype. V and J are TRBV18 and TRBJ1-3; TRBD1 agrees at 7 bases. The length of the CDR3 is 14 residues. V trimming: 0 bases; J trimming: 4 bases; junction bases outside the gene matches: 0. Germline CDR1 and CDR2: KGHSH and LQKENI. The CDR3 loop reads CASSPPTGGNTIYF. The CDR3 DNA reads TGTGCCAGCTCACCACCGACAGGGGGAAACACCATATATTTT.

Ten or more counts support this clonotype. V and J are TRBV5-1 and TRBJ1-4, with TRBD1 matching over 10 bases. Germline V gene data show CDR1 as SGHRS and CDR2 as YFSETQ. The CDR3 is made up of 15 amino acids. V shed 0 bases and J 7 bases; nucleotides not matched to a gene: 3. The CDR3 loop is CASSLGDRGGEKLFF. The CDR3 DNA sequence: TGCGCCAGCAGCTTGGGGGACAGGGGCGGTGAAAAACTGTTTTTT.

The chain has TRBV7-2 and TRBJ1-2, with D tentatively TRBD1 (5 bases). V dropped 3 bases and J dropped 2 bases, with 10 bases sitting between them. Germline V gives CDR1 SGHTA, CDR2 FQGNSA. CDR3 length: 14 amino acids. CDR3 sequence (DNA): TGTGCCAGCAGCTTCACCGGGGGAAACTATGGCTACACCTTC. Its translation: CASSFTGGNYGYTF.

This clonotype has only a few counts. This sequence joins TRBV27 and TRBJ1-1, with TRBD1 matching over 7 bases. The CDR3 covers 15 residues. The germline V gene has CDR1 MNHEY and CDR2 SMNVEV (reference sequence). The trim removed 0 bases at V and 6 bases at J, leaving 7 bases unmatched. Written as DNA, the CDR3 is TGTGCCAGCAGTTTATCGAGAAAGGGGGCGGCTGAAGCTTTCTTT. Translating it yields CASSLSRKGAAEAFF.

This clonotype was recorded at least ten times. The chain is built from TRBV27 and TRBJ2-7; TRBD1 matches 8 bases. From germline, CDR1 is MNHEY and CDR2 SMNVEV (reference sequence). J lost 4 bases, V lost 10 bases, and 15 bases had no gene match. The CDR3 runs to 15 residues. The CDR3 DNA is TGTGCCACCGCCCGAAGGCAGGGGGCATGGTACGAGCAGTACGTC. It codes for CATARRQGAWYEQYV.

This clonotype was counted at least ten times. The rearrangement links TRBV6-2 or TRBV6-3 to TRBJ2-7; 12 bases align to TRBD2. This CDR3 spans 17 amino acids. With V trimmed by 4 bases and J by 2 bases, 9 bases remained unmatched. Germline V CDR1 and CDR2: MNHEY, SVGEGT. Here the CDR3 reads CASSFGLAGNPTYEQYF. For the CDR3, the DNA is TGTGCCAGCAGTTTTGGACTAGCGGGGAATCCAACCTACGAGCAGTACTTC.

The genes are TRBV4-1 and TRBJ2-1; TRBD2 agrees at 7 bases. Germline V gene data show CDR1 as MGHRA and CDR2 as YSYEKL. V lost 1 base, J lost 7 bases, and 16 bases stayed unmatched. This CDR3 has 18 residues. The CDR3 DNA reads as TGCGCCAGCAGCCAAGGCGGGGGAGGGGCTAGTGGGGCGAATGAGCAGTTCTTC. Translation: CASSQGGGGASGANEQFF.

V and J are TRBV6-6 and TRBJ2-7; the match to TRBD2 covers 7 bases. CDR3 length: 13 amino acids. V lost 6 bases and J lost 2; bases outside the gene matches: 4. CDR1 and CDR2 from the germline V gene are MNHNY and SVGAGI (reference sequence). CDR3 DNA sequence: TGTGCCAGCAGGCGGGGGACCACCTACGAGCAGTACGTC. It translates to CASRRGTTYEQYV.

The chain recombines TRBV20-1 with TRBJ2-5, with 7 bases aligning to TRBD2. CDR1 and CDR2 (germline): DFQATT, SNEGSKA (reference sequence). The ends lost 6 bases at V and 5 bases at J; junction bases unmatched: 6. CDR3 size: 12 residues. The CDR3 sequence: CSAPWREETQYF. CDR3 nucleotides: TGCAGTGCACCGTGGCGGGAGGAGACCCAGTACTTC.

The sample holds many counts of this clonotype. The genes are TRBV12-3 or TRBV12-4 and TRBJ1-5; a possible D gene is TRBD1 (6 bases). Trimming left V 3 bases short and J 7 bases short, with 13 bases between. The CDR3 is 14 residues long. The CDR3: CASSFDRSSQPQHF. Here the CDR3 DNA reads TGTGCCAGCAGTTTTGACAGGTCTTCACAGCCCCAGCATTTT.

This clonotype was seen more than once but under ten times. J is TRBJ1-5 and V is TRBV2, with D hard to call. CDR1 SNHLY and CDR2 FYNNEI come from the germline V gene. This CDR3 is 14 amino acids long. Trimming stripped 3 bases from V and 1 base from J, with 7 bases between. DNA for the CDR3: TGTGCCAGCAGTGAGGTGTCGAGCAATCAGCCCCAGCATTTT. Translating it yields CASSEVSSNQPQHF.

In its sample, this clonotype was seen many times. The gene calls are TRBV3-1 and TRBJ1-3; D unresolved. V lost 5 bases and J lost 7, with 9 bases in between. The CDR3 consists of 12 residues. The germline gives CDR1 LGHDT, CDR2 YNNKEL (reference sequence). CDR3 in amino acids: CASSYTRNTIYF. CDR3 sequence (DNA): TGTGCCAGCAGCTATACGAGGAACACCATATATTTT.

This clonotype occurred many times. The rearrangement joins TRBV15 to TRBJ2-3; TRBD2 is a possible D gene (5 bases). Germline CDR1 and CDR2: LNHNV and YYDKDF (reference sequence). The length of the CDR3 is 17 residues. The V gene lost 4 bases and the J gene lost 7 bases, with 24 bases spanning the gap. The CDR3 loop is CATSMGWGSASINTQYF. The CDR3 coding sequence is TGTGCCACCAGCATGGGGTGGGGTAGCGCCTCGATAAATACGCAGTATTTT.

There are a few counts of this clonotype. The chain is built from TRBV7-9 and TRBJ1-5; D call uncertain. The CDR3 consists of 12 residues. Per the germline V gene, CDR1 is SEHNR and CDR2 is FQNEAQ (reference sequence). Between the trimmed V and J ends, which lost 3 bases and 7 bases, there was a span of 7 bases. CDR3 in DNA: TGTGCCAGCAGCTTTTCGGAACAGCCCCAGCATTTT. Encoded protein: CASSFSEQPQHF.

This clonotype was counted between two and nine times. CDR3 in amino acids: CSAVGGVSGAGYTF. The CDR3 DNA reads as TGCAGTGCAGTCGGCGGGGTTTCGGGTGCTGGCTACACCTTC. The V gene is TRBV20-1, the J gene TRBJ1-2; D unresolved. Between the trimmed V and J ends, which lost 6 bases and 7 bases, there was a span of 21 bases. Germline V lookup: CDR1 DFQATT, CDR2 SNEGSKA (reference sequence). The CDR3 loop spans 14 amino acids.

This clonotype has ten or more counts. The chain couples TRBV10-3 to TRBJ2-1; D remains unclear. Looked up from germline, CDR1 is ENHRY and CDR2 is SYGVKD. The CDR3 is made up of 12 amino acids. Trimming took 0 bases from V and 9 from J, leaving 6 bases between them. Here the CDR3 DNA reads TGTGCCATCAGTGAGTCGTGGGGTGAGCAGTTCTTC. Translation: CAISESWGEQFF.

This clonotype was picked up a small number of times. The genes are TRBV7-2 and TRBJ1-3, with D unclear. V lost 6 bases to trimming and J lost 2 bases, with 8 bases between them. Germline CDR1 and CDR2: SGHTA and FQGNSA. The CDR3 has 13 residues. The CDR3 protein is CASRFGAGNTIYF. The CDR3 DNA follows: TGTGCCAGCAGATTCGGGGCTGGAAACACCATATATTTT.